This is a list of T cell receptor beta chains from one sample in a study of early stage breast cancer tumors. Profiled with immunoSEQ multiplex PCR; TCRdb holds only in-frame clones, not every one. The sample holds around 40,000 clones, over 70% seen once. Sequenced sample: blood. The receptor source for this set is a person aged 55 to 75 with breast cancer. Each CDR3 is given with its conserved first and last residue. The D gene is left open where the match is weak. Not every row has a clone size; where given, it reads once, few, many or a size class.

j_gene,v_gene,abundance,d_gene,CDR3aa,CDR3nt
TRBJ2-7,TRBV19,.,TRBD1,CASSIGQGAYEQYF,TGTGCCAGTAGTATCGGCCAGGGGGCCTACGAGCAGTACTTC
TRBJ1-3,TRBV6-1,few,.,CASSEATTSGNTIYF,TGTGCCAGCAGTGAAGCGACAACCTCTGGAAACACCATATATTTT
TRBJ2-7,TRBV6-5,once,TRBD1,CASSYSSRGLYEQYF,TGTGCCAGCAGTTACTCGAGTAGGGGGCTCTACGAGCAGTACTTC
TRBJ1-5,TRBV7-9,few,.,CASSLGGNSNQPQHF,TGTGCCAGCAGCTTAGGAGGGAATAGCAATCAGCCCCAGCATTTT
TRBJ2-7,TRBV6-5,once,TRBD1,CASGRDRTYEQYF,TGTGCCAGCGGCAGGGACAGGACCTACGAGCAGTACTTC
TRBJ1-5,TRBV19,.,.,CASSIHPRGEGNQPQHF,TGTGCCAGTAGTATACACCCCCGGGGAGAGGGCAATCAGCCCCAGCATTTT
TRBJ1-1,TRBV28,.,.,CASSNRIRWAFF,TGTGCCAGCAGCAACCGGATAAGGTGGGCTTTCTTT
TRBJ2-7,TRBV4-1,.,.,CASSQEFTAYEQYF,TGCGCCAGCAGCCAAGAGTTTACAGCTTACGAGCAGTACTTC
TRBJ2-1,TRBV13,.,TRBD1,CASSHRGQSSYNEQFF,TGTGCCAGCAGCCACAGGGGACAGAGCTCCTACAATGAGCAGTTCTTC
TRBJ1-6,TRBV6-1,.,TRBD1,CASSERGDSILSSPLHF,TGTGCCAGCAGTGAAAGGGGGGACAGCATCCTTTCTTCACCCCTCCACTTT
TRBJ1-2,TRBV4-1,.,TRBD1,CASSQDWEGANYGYTF,TGCGCCAGCAGCCAAGATTGGGAGGGGGCCAACTATGGCTACACCTTC
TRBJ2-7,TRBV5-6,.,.,CASSLDHRYEQYF,TGTGCCAGCAGCTTGGATCATCGCTACGAGCAGTACTTC
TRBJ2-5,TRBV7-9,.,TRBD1,CASSRDRGRGETQYF,TGTGCCAGCAGTCGGGACAGGGGGCGCGGGGAGACCCAGTACTTC
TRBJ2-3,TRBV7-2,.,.,CASSHPPEADTQYF,TGTGCCAGCAGCCACCCTCCTGAGGCAGATACGCAGTATTTT
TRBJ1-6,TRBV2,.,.,CASRGASSYNSPLHF,TGTGCCAGCAGAGGGGCTTCCTCCTATAATTCACCCCTCCACTTT
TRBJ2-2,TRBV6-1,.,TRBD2,CASSSGGANTGELFF,TGTGCCAGCAGCAGCGGGGGGGCCAACACCGGGGAGCTGTTTTTT
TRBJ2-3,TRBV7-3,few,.,CASSLGTSTDTQYF,TGTGCCAGCAGCTTAGGGACTAGCACAGATACGCAGTATTTT
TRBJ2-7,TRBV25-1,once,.,CASSESEGSSYEQYF,TGTGCCAGCAGTGAATCGGAAGGGAGCTCCTACGAGCAGTACTTC
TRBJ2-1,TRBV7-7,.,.,CASSQGGEQFF,TGTGCTAGCAGCCAGGGGGGTGAGCAGTTCTTC
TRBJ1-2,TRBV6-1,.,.,CASSMGAGPYGYTF,TGTGCCAGCAGCATGGGAGCCGGGCCCTATGGCTACACCTTC
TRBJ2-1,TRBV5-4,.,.,CASGDNWGYKEQFF,TGTGCCAGCGGGGACAACTGGGGATACAAGGAGCAGTTCTTC
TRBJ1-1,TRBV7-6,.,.,CASSPSGQLAEAFF,TGTGCCAGCAGCCCATCAGGACAGCTCGCTGAAGCTTTCTTT
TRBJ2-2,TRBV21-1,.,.,CASSMTENTGELFF,TGTGCCAGCAGCATGACAGAGAACACCGGGGAGCTGTTTTTT
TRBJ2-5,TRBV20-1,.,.,CSATVGETQYF,TGCAGTGCTACTGTCGGGGAGACCCAGTACTTC
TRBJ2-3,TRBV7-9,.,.,CASTLSTDTQYF,TGTGCCAGCACCCTTAGCACAGATACGCAGTATTTT